The TCR beta chain under discussion was sequenced for a study of CD8+ T cells in alopecia areata. RNA, once extracted, was reverse transcribed into cDNA for use as the sequencing template. TCRdb keeps only in-frame clones here, not all; method: immunoSEQ multiplex PCR. Of 140,000 to 150,000 clones listed, roughly 50% are singletons. Germline loops: CDR1 SNHLY, CDR2 FYNNEI. The CDR3 runs to 11 residues. The V and J ends lost 8 bases and 2 bases respectively, with 7 bases between them. The receptor was isolated from a human donor with alopecia areata. The gene calls are TRBV2 and TRBJ2-7, with D unresolved. The sample consisted of CD4+ T cells sorted from blood, taken at week 0. CDR3 protein: CASLQAYEQYF. The CDR3 DNA reads TGTGCCAGCTTGCAGGCCTACGAGCAGTACTTC.